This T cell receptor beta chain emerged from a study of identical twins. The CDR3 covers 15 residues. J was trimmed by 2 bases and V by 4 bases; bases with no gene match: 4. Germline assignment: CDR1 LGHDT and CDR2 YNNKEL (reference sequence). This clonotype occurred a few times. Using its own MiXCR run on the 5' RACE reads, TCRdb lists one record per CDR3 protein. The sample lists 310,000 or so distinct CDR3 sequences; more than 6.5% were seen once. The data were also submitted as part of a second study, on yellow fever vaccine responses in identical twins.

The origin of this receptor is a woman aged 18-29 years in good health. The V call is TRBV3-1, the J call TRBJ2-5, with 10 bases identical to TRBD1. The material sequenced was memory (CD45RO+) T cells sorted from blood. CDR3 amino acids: CASSPGTGVQETQYF. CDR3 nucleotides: TGTGCCAGCAGCCCCGGGACAGGGGTACAAGAGACCCAGTACTTC.